The clone carrying this TCR beta chain was detected only once. The entry originates in a study of control samples from healthy donors and cancer patients. Sequenced by immunoSEQ multiplex PCR; TCRdb stores in-frame clones only, minus some. The sample yields 170,000 or so clones, roughly 94% seen once. Germline V gene data show CDR1 as SGHTA and CDR2 as FQGNSA. The CDR3 has 15 residues. Trimming removed 7 bases from V and 0 bases from J, with 15 bases in between. This TCR was sampled from a woman under 30 in good health. The genes are TRBV7-2 and TRBJ1-1; no reliable D call. Sequenced input: blood. The CDR3 region has the DNA TGTGCCAGCACCCCTGAACCAGTACTGAACACTGAAGCTTTCTTT. As protein: CASTPEPVLNTEAFF.